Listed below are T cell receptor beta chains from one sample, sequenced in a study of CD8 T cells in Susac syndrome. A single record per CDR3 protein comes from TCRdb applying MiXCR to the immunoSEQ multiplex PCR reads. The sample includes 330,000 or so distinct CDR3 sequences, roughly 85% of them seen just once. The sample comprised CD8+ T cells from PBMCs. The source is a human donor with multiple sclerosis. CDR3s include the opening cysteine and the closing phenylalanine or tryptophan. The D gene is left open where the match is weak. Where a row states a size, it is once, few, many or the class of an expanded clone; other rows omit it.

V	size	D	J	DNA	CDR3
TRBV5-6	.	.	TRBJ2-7	TGTGCCAGCAGCTGGGGGGACAGCTCCTACGAGCAGTACTTC	CASSWGDSSYEQYF
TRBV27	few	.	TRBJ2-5	TGTGCCAGCAGTCCTTCCCCCTTCGGGGAGACCCAGTACTTC	CASSPSPFGETQYF
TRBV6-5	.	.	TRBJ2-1	TGTGCCAGCAGTTCAGTCCCAGGCTCCTACAATGAGCAGTTCTTC	CASSSVPGSYNEQFF
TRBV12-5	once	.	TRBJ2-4	TGTGCTAGTGGTTTTGGGGAAACCCTAGCCAAAAACATTCAGTACTTC	CASGFGETLAKNIQYF
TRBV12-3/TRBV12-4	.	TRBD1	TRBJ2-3	TGTGCCATCCAGGACAGGGAGACGCAGTATTTT	CAIQDRETQYF
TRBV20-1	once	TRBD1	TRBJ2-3	TGCAGTGCCACCTACCGGGACAGGGGGCGAGTTTGGATGAGCACAGATACGCAGTATTTT	CSATYRDRGRVWMSTDTQYF
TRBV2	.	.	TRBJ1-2	TGTGCCAGCAGTGACGGAGCCAGTAACTATGGCTACACCTTC	CASSDGASNYGYTF
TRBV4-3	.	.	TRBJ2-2	TGCGCCAGCAGCCAAGAGTCCCCAGGGCCCAACACCGGGGAGCTGTTTTTT	CASSQESPGPNTGELFF
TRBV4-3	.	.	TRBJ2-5	TGCGCCAGCAGCCAAGACTTACGGATCCAAGAGACCCAGTACTTC	CASSQDLRIQETQYF
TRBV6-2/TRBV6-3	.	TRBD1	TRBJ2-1	TGTGCCAGCAGTCCGAATTTCGGACAGGGCATATACAATGAGCAGTTCTTC	CASSPNFGQGIYNEQFF
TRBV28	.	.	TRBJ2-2	TGTGCCAGCAGGGGATGGGGGGGCCCCGGGGAGCTGTTTTTT	CASRGWGGPGELFF
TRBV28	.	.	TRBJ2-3	TGTGCCAGCAGTTTAGCTGCTCGGGCAGATACGCAGTATTTT	CASSLAARADTQYF
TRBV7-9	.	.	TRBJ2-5	TGTGCCAGCAGCCCCCCAAGAAGGATAGAGACCCAGTACTTC	CASSPPRRIETQYF
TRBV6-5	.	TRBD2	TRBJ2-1	TGTGCCAGCAGCTTAATAGCGGGAGGGCCCGGGCCTGAGCAGTTCTTC	CASSLIAGGPGPEQFF
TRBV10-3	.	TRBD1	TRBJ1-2	TGTGCCATCAGTTCGGACAGGGATGACTATGGCTACACCTTC	CAISSDRDDYGYTF
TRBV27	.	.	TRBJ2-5	TGTGCCAGCAGTTCCATTTGGCCCACCGCACAAGAGACCCAGTACTTC	CASSSIWPTAQETQYF
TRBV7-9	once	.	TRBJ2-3	TGTGCCAGCAGCTTAGGACCGCTACAAGGACTGGAAGATACGCAGTATTTT	CASSLGPLQGLEDTQYF
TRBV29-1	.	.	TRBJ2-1	TGCAGCGTTGTAGGTATACTCCACAATGAGCAGTTCTTC	CSVVGILHNEQFF
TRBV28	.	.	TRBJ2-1	TGTGCCAGCAGTTTAAGGGCTCTGAATGAGCAGTTCTTC	CASSLRALNEQFF
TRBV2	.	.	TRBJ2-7	TGTGCCAACGAAGTGGCGACTGTAAAGGGCTACGAGCAGTACTTC	CANEVATVKGYEQYF
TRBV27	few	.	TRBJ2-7	TGTGCCAGCAGTTTATCCCCCTCCGACGGGTACGAGCAGTACTTC	CASSLSPSDGYEQYF
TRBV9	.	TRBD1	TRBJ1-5	TGTGCCAGCAGCGTAGTAGGGGACAGGGTAGGGCCCCAGCATTTT	CASSVVGDRVGPQHF
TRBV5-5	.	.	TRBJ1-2	TGTGCCAGCAAGAAGTGGGTGGAGGGTTTCAACTATGGCTACACCTTC	CASKKWVEGFNYGYTF
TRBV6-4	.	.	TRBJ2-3	TGTGCCAGCAAAGAGTGGGAGTCGAGCACAGATACGCAGTATTTT	CASKEWESSTDTQYF
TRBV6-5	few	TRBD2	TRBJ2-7	TGTGCCACCACCGTGGGGGGGGAGCAGTACTTC	CATTVGGEQYF
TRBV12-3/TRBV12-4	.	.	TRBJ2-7	TGTGCCAGCAGTTACCTCCTACTCTACGAGCAGTACTTC	CASSYLLLYEQYF
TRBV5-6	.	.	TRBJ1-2	TGTGCCAGCAGCTTGGTAACAGGGTACCATGGCTACACCTTC	CASSLVTGYHGYTF
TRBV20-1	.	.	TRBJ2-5	TGCAGTGCTACCCCTTTTCCCTTAGGAGAGGCAGGGGAGACCCAGTACTTC	CSATPFPLGEAGETQYF
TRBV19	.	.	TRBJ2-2	TGTGCCAGTAGTATTGGGGGGTTAAACACCGGGGAGCTGTTTTTT	CASSIGGLNTGELFF
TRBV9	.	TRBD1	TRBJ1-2	TGTGCCAGCAGCGAAAGAGGACAGGCTAATAACTATGGCTACACCTTC	CASSERGQANNYGYTF
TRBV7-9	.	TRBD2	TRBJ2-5	TGTGCCAGCAGCTTCTCAACTAGCGGCCAAGAGACCCAGTACTTC	CASSFSTSGQETQYF
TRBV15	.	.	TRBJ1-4	TGTGCCACCAGCAGAGATCGGCGGGAAAAACTGTTTTTT	CATSRDRREKLFF
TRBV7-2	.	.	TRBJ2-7	TGTGCCAGCACCTTAACGAGTGGCTACGAGCAGTACTTC	CASTLTSGYEQYF
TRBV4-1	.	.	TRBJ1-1	TGCGCCAGCAGCCAAGAGCTGGGAATCCAGAACACTGAAGCTTTCTTT	CASSQELGIQNTEAFF
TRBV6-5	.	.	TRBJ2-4	TGTGCCAGCAGTCCCTCGACTGGCATTCAGTACTTC	CASSPSTGIQYF
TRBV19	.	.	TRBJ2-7	TGTGCCAGTAGTATGAGCAATGAGCAGTACTTC	CASSMSNEQYF
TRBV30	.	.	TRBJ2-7	TGTGCCTGGAGCGTTGCGGGACTGCGAACCTACGAGCAGTACTTC	CAWSVAGLRTYEQYF
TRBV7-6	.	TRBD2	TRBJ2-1	TGTGCCAGCACCTTCCAATGGCTAGCGGCCTACAATGAGCAGTTCTTC	CASTFQWLAAYNEQFF
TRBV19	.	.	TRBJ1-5	TGTGCCAGTAGATCTCGCCAGGGAGTTAGCAATCAGCCCCAGCATTTT	CASRSRQGVSNQPQHF
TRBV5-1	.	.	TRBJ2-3	TGCGCCAGCAGCTTAAACGGACAGCCCATTACAGATACGCAGTATTTT	CASSLNGQPITDTQYF
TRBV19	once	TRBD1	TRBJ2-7	TGTGCCAGTAGTCCCTGGGACAGGGGGCGTGAGCAGTACTTC	CASSPWDRGREQYF
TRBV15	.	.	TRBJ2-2	TGTGCCACCAGCAGAGCCGGGACAAATTCCGGGGAGCTGTTTTTT	CATSRAGTNSGELFF
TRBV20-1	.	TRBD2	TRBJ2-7	TGCAGTGCTAGACCACGACTAGCGGACGGGCTCTCCTACGAGCAGTACTTC	CSARPRLADGLSYEQYF
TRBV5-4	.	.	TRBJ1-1	TGTGCCAGCAGCTCGACCCCCGGCACTGAAGCTTTCTTT	CASSSTPGTEAFF
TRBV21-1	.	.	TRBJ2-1	TGTGCCAGCAGCAAACTAGGAGCGAAGGGGGGAGGGAATGAGCAGTTCTTC	CASSKLGAKGGGNEQFF
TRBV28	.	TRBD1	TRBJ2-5	TGTGCCAGCAGTTTCGACAGGGGCGGAGAGACCCAGTACTTC	CASSFDRGGETQYF
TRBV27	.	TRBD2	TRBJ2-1	TGTGCCAGCAGGCTTAGCGGGACCTCACTTTACAATGAGCAGTTCTTC	CASRLSGTSLYNEQFF
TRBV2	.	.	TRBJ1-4	TGTGCCAGCATTCGACCGACTGGGGAAAAACTGTTTTTT	CASIRPTGEKLFF
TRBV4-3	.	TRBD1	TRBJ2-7	TGCGCCAGCAGCCAAGGGACAGGGGGGAACTTCTACGAGCAGTACTTC	CASSQGTGGNFYEQYF